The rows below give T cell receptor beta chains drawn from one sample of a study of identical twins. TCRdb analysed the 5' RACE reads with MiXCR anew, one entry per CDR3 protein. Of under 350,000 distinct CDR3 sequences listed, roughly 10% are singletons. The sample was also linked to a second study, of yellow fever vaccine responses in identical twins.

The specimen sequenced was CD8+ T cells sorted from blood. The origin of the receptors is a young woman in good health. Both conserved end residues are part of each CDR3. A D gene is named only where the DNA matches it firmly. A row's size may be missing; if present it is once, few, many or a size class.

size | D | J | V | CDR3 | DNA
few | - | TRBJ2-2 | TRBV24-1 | CATSDLRGGVNTGELFF | TGTGCCACCAGTGATTTGCGAGGGGGGGTTAACACCGGGGAGCTGTTTTTT
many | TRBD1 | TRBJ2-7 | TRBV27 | CASSVHRAYRGSEQYF | TGTGCCAGCAGTGTACACAGGGCGTACAGGGGGTCCGAGCAGTACTTC
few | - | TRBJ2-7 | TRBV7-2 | CASSTASVTDEQYF | TGTGCCAGCAGCACAGCGTCAGTGACTGACGAGCAGTACTTC
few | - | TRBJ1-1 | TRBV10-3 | CATADVTGNTEAFF | TGTGCCACCGCCGACGTTACAGGGAACACTGAAGCTTTCTTT
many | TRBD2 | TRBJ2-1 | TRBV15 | CATSIGLAGTGQFF | TGTGCCACCAGTATCGGACTAGCGGGTACAGGGCAGTTCTTC
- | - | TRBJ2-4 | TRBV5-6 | CASSLIRGNIQYF | TGTGCCAGCAGCTTGATACGGGGAAACATTCAGTACTTC
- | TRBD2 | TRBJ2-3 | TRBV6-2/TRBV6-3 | CASSYGVAGLSTDTQYF | TGTGCCAGCAGTTATGGGGTAGCGGGCCTTAGCACAGATACGCAGTATTTT
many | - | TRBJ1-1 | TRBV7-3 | CAILGAEAFF | TGTGCCATCCTCGGGGCTGAAGCTTTCTTT
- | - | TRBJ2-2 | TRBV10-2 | CASSDGMAGELFF | TGCGCCAGCAGTGACGGGATGGCCGGGGAGCTGTTTTTT
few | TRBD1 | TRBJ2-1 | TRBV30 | CAWSPSIRDSWLGEQFF | TGTGCCTGGAGCCCGTCAATCCGGGACAGTTGGCTTGGGGAGCAGTTCTTC
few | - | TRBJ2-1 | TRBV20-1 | CSAPPRLDFYNEQFF | TGCAGTGCTCCCCCAAGACTAGATTTTTACAATGAGCAGTTCTTC
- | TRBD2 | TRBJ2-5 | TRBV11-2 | CASSLVGGSQETQYF | TGTGCCAGCAGCTTAGTCGGGGGGTCCCAAGAGACCCAGTACTTC
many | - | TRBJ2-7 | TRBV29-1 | CSVAGRSVYEQYF | TGCAGCGTTGCAGGGCGAAGTGTGTACGAGCAGTACTTC
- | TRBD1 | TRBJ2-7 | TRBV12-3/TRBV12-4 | CASSPPPGQGSPGAPYEQYF | TGTGCCAGCAGCCCCCCCCCGGGACAGGGGTCGCCGGGAGCGCCATACGAGCAGTACTTC
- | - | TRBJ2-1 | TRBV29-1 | CSVDRPVYNEQFF | TGCAGCGTTGATAGGCCAGTATACAATGAGCAGTTCTTC
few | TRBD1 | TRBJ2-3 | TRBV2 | CASSHDRGLGTDTQYF | TGTGCCAGCAGCCACGACAGGGGGCTGGGCACAGATACGCAGTATTTT
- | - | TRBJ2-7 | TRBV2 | CASSFAHRDTSYEQYF | TGTGCCAGCAGTTTTGCCCACCGGGACACCTCCTACGAGCAGTACTTC
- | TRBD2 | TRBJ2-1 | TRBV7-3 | CASSLGLASVYNEQFF | TGTGCCAGCAGCTTGGGACTAGCGTCGGTCTACAATGAGCAGTTCTTC
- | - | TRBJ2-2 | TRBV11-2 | CASSLDIRDLNTGELFF | TGTGCCAGCAGCTTAGATATAAGGGACCTTAACACCGGGGAGCTGTTTTTT
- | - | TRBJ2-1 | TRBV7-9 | CASTRPDQDYNEQFF | TGTGCCAGCACCCGCCCGGATCAAGATTACAATGAGCAGTTCTTC
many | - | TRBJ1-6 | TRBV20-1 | CSASPREPTYNSPLHF | TGCAGTGCATCGCCCAGGGAGCCTACGTATAATTCACCCCTCCACTTT
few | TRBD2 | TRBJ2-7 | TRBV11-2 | CASSFSSGGGGFYEQYF | TGTGCCAGCAGCTTCTCTAGCGGGGGTGGGGGGTTCTACGAGCAGTACTTC
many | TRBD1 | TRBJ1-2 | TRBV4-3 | CASSQDWAGGNYGYTF | TGCGCCAGCAGCCAAGATTGGGCAGGGGGTAACTATGGCTACACCTTC
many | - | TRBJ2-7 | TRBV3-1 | CASSQGSTPGYEQYF | TGTGCCAGCAGCCAAGGCTCCACCCCGGGCTACGAGCAGTACTTC
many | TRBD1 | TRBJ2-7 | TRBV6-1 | CASSQGQPPAEQYF | TGTGCCAGCAGCCAGGGACAGCCACCAGCCGAGCAGTACTTC
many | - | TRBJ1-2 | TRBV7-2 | CASSPRLPYGYTF | TGTGCCAGCAGCCCCAGGCTACCCTATGGCTACACCTTC
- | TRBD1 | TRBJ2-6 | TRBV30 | CAYDRVSGANVLTF | TGTGCCTACGACAGGGTCTCTGGGGCCAACGTCCTGACTTTC
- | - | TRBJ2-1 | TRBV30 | CAWSVGQGYNEQFF | TGTGCCTGGAGTGTAGGGCAGGGCTACAATGAGCAGTTCTTC
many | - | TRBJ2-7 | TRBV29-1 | CSVVPSASYEQYF | TGCAGCGTTGTGCCTAGCGCCTCCTACGAGCAGTACTTC
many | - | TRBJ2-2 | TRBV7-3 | CASSSHNDGELFF | TGTGCCAGCAGCTCCCACAACGACGGGGAGCTGTTTTTT
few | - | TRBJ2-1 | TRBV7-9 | CASSLGYGSSNEQFF | TGTGCCAGCAGCTTAGGCTACGGATCATCGAATGAGCAGTTCTTC
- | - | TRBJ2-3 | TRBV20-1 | CSASGGPSTDTQYF | TGCAGTGCTAGTGGCGGCCCTAGCACAGATACGCAGTATTTT
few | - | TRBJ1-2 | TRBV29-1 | CSVEGSGVSYTF | TGCAGCGTTGAGGGCTCGGGGGTTAGCTACACCTTC
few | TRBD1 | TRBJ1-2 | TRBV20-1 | CSARDPLRDSYGYTF | TGCAGTGCTAGAGATCCCCTCCGGGACAGCTATGGCTACACCTTC
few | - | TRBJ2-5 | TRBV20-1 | CSARVEGRVGFLLETQYF | TGCAGTGCTAGAGTGGAGGGGCGGGTCGGATTTTTGTTGGAGACCCAGTACTTC
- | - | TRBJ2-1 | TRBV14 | CASSPRLVNLYYEQFF | TGTGCCAGCAGCCCAAGATTGGTTAACCTGTATTATGAGCAGTTCTTC
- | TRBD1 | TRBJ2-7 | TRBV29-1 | CSVNTGTGLREQYF | TGCAGCGTCAATACCGGGACAGGTCTTCGCGAGCAGTACTTC
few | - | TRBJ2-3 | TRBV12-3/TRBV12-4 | CASSIGGIGTDTQYF | TGTGCCAGCAGCATAGGGGGGATCGGCACAGATACGCAGTATTTT
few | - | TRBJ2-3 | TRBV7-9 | CASSVTFDTQYF | TGTGCCAGCAGCGTTACATTTGATACGCAGTATTTT
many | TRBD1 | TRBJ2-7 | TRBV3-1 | CASSGTGKGFEQYF | TGTGCCAGCAGCGGGACAGGGAAAGGCTTCGAGCAGTACTTC
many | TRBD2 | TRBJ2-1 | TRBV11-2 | CASSLVGGRSSGRAYNEQFF | TGTGCCAGCAGCTTAGTGGGAGGGAGGTCTAGCGGGAGGGCCTACAATGAGCAGTTCTTC
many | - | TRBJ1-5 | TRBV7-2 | CASSLGLNNQPQHF | TGTGCCAGCAGCTTAGGACTGAACAATCAGCCCCAGCATTTT
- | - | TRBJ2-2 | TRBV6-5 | CASSYSRAHTGELFF | TGTGCCAGCAGTTACTCCCGGGCTCACACCGGGGAGCTGTTTTTT
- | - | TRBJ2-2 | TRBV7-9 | CASMGIEGPNTGELFF | TGTGCCAGCATGGGAATTGAAGGTCCGAACACCGGGGAGCTGTTTTTT
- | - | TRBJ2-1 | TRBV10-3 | CAISDSSSYNEQFF | TGTGCCATCAGTGACTCGAGCTCCTACAATGAGCAGTTCTTC
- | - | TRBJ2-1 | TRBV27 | CASSFFGGNEQFF | TGTGCCAGCAGTTTTTTTGGTGGGAATGAGCAGTTCTTC
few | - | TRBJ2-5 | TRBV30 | CAWRARATETQYF | TGTGCCTGGAGGGCCCGCGCGACGGAGACCCAGTACTTC